Each of the 16 T cell receptor beta chains below was sequenced from the same sample in a study of monozygotic twins with cystic fibrosis. Assay: immunoSEQ multiplex PCR; the TCRdb copy retains only in-frame clones and omits some. Among roughly 13,000 clones, 90% to 95% were seen once, and the ten largest hold around 9%. The sample was blood. These receptor sequences come from a girl between 2 and 10 years old with cystic fibrosis.

The chain carries TRBV14 and TRBJ2-2; perhaps TRBD2 as D (5 bases). Trimming shortened V by 2 bases and J by 2 bases, and 12 bases separated the two germline ends. This CDR3 is 16 amino acids long. Germline assignment: CDR1 SGHDN and CDR2 FVKESK. The CDR3, as DNA: TGTGCCAGCAGCCAAATTGGAGGATTTAACACCGGGGAGCTGTTTTTT. This sequence encodes CASSQIGGFNTGELFF.

The chain carries TRBV7-9 and TRBJ2-3; no reliable D call. With 1 base removed from V and 3 bases from J, the gap between germline ends came to 8 bases. The V gene's germline CDR1 is SEHNR and CDR2 FQNEAQ (reference sequence). This CDR3 spans 14 amino acids. The DNA of the CDR3 is TGTGCCAGCAGCTTAGGACCCTTTACAGATACGCAGTATTTT. Protein product: CASSLGPFTDTQYF.

The V gene is TRBV11-2, the J gene TRBJ2-1; 9 nucleotides match TRBD1. The junction had 8 bases not matched to a gene; V was cut back by 5 bases and J by 6 bases. The CDR3 contains 15 residues. Germline-derived CDR1 and CDR2 are SGHAT and FQNNGV. This chain's CDR3 is CASSSRQGVINEQFF. The CDR3 DNA reads as TGTGCCAGCAGCAGTCGACAGGGGGTAATCAATGAGCAGTTCTTC.

The chain links TRBV21-1 to TRBJ1-1; TRBD1 is the table's D call, not checked against the DNA. TRBV21-1 is a known pseudogene. The CDR3 sequence is 16 residues long. CDR3 coding DNA: TGTGCCAGCAGATACAATATATACACAATTCGCACTGAAGCTTTCTTT. Translating it yields CASRYNIYTIRTEAFF.

The CDR3 DNA reads as TGTGCCAGTAGTGGGACAGGGGGCTTATGGGAGCAGTACTTC. Protein sequence: CASSGTGGLWEQYF. The chain uses TRBV19 and TRBJ2-7; 12 bases align to TRBD1. Germline CDR1 is LNHDA and CDR2 is SQIVND (reference sequence). The CDR3 loop spans 14 amino acids. The ends lost 5 bases at V and 7 bases at J; junction bases unmatched: 6.

The chain joins TRBV30 to TRBJ1-5, with D perhaps matching TRBD1 (5 bases). V dropped 0 bases and J dropped 4 bases, with 16 bases sitting between them. Germline CDR1 and CDR2: GTSNPN and SVGIG (reference sequence). CDR3 size: 16 residues. In DNA form, the CDR3 reads TGTGCCTGGAGTGTTCCAACCCGGGGCCCTAATCAGCCCCAGCATTTT. It yields the protein CAWSVPTRGPNQPQHF.

The J gene is TRBJ2-7, the V gene TRBV10-3, with 9 bases lining up with TRBD2. The junction had 10 bases not matched to a gene; V was cut back by 7 bases and J by 0 bases. CDR1 and CDR2 from the germline V gene are ENHRY and SYGVKD. The CDR3 sequence is 16 residues long. Here the CDR3 DNA reads TGTGCCATCAAGGGATCGGCTAGCGGGGTCTCCTACGAGCAGTACTTC. Its translation is CAIKGSASGVSYEQYF.

The gene calls are TRBV27 and TRBJ2-1; TRBD1 is a possible D gene (6 bases). Trimming cost V 1 base and J 2 bases, with 9 bases left between them. The CDR3 consists of 15 residues. Germline values: CDR1 MNHEY, CDR2 SMNVEV (reference sequence). The CDR3 DNA follows: TGTGCCAGCAGTTTATTCAGGGGACCCTACAATGAGCAGTTCTTC. Amino acids: CASSLFRGPYNEQFF.

The rearrangement joins TRBV4-3 to TRBJ2-1; no clear D gene. Germline CDR1 is LGHNA and CDR2 is YSLEER. V was cut by 0 bases and J by 0 bases, with 12 bases left in between. The CDR3 has 17 amino acids. The CDR3 reads CASSQEVGTSSYNEQFF. The CDR3 DNA follows: TGCGCCAGCAGCCAAGAAGTTGGCACGAGCTCCTACAATGAGCAGTTCTTC.

J is TRBJ2-1 and V is TRBV4-1, with a possible D match to TRBD2 (6 bases). The ends were cut back, 0 bases at V and 3 bases at J, with 9 bases in the middle. The germline CDR1 and CDR2 sequences are MGHRA and YSYEKL. The length of the CDR3 is 15 residues. The CDR3 reads CASSQDGGNYNEQFF. CDR3 nucleotide sequence: TGCGCCAGCAGCCAAGACGGCGGGAACTACAATGAGCAGTTCTTC.

This chain joins TRBV27 and TRBJ2-1; D remains unclear. Germline values: CDR1 MNHEY, CDR2 SMNVEV (reference sequence). The CDR3 covers 16 residues. V was pared by 6 bases and J by 0 bases, with 15 bases between. The CDR3 spells CASSPLPPGSYNEQFF. In DNA form, the CDR3 reads TGTGCCAGCAGCCCCCTACCCCCCGGCTCCTACAATGAGCAGTTCTTC.

This chain connects TRBV7-3 to TRBJ1-2; 9 bases are a match to TRBD1. Germline V gene lookup returns CDR1 SGHTA and CDR2 FQGTGA. The junction had 8 bases not matched to a gene; V was cut back by 1 base and J by 2 bases. The CDR3 consists of 17 residues. The CDR3 reads CASSLNVGQGANYGYTF. The CDR3 DNA sequence: TGTGCCAGCAGCTTAAATGTGGGACAGGGCGCGAACTATGGCTACACCTTC.

This clone appeared once. This chain links TRBV28 with TRBJ2-1, with D possibly being TRBD2 (5 bases). V shed 5 bases and J shed 10 bases, with 12 bases lying between them. Germline V CDR1 and CDR2: MDHEN, SYDVKM. The CDR3 sequence is 12 residues long. CDR3 region: CASSPPDSEQFF. The CDR3 DNA follows: TGTGCCAGCAGTCCCCCGGACTCCGAGCAGTTCTTC.

This clone has just one count. J is TRBJ2-1 and V is TRBV11-2, with D possibly matching TRBD2 (6 bases). V lost 4 bases, J lost 5 bases, and 15 bases lay in between. There are 15 residues in the CDR3. Germline V CDR1 and CDR2: SGHAT, FQNNGV. Here the CDR3 reads CASSSEGTLNNEQFF. CDR3 DNA sequence: TGTGCCAGCAGCTCGGAGGGTACCCTTAACAATGAGCAGTTCTTC.

The rearrangement joins TRBV19 to TRBJ2-1; perhaps D is TRBD1 or TRBD2 (5 bases each). Trimming shortened V by 3 bases and J by 0 bases, and 15 bases separated the two germline ends. Germline loops: CDR1 LNHDA, CDR2 SQIVND (reference sequence). CDR3 size: 17 residues. CDR3 DNA: TGTGCCAGTAGTATGGTAGGGACCCATAGCTCCTACAATGAGCAGTTCTTC. Translation: CASSMVGTHSSYNEQFF.

The V gene is TRBV4-1, the J gene TRBJ2-1; TRBD2 agrees at 15 bases. The V and J ends lost 4 bases and 7 bases, in that order; junction bases with no gene match: 11. The CDR3 is 18 residues long. Germline V gene data show CDR1 as MGHRA and CDR2 as YSYEKL. The CDR3 spells CASSLTGLAGGLGNEQFF. As DNA, the CDR3 is TGCGCCAGCAGCCTTACGGGACTAGCGGGAGGCCTAGGAAATGAGCAGTTCTTC.